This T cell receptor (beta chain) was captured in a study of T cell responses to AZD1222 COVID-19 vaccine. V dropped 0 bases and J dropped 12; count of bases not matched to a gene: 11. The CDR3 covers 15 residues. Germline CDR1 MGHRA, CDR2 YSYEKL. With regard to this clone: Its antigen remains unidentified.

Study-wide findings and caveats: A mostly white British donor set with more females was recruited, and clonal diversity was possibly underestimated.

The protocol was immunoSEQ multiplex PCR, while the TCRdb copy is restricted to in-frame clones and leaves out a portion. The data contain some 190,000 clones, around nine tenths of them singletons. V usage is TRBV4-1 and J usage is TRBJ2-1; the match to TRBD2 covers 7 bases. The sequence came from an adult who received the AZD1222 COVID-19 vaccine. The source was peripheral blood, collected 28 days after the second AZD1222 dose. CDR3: CASSQDEGGGRGQFF. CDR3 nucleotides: TGCGCCAGCAGCCAAGATGAGGGCGGGGGAAGGGGGCAGTTCTTC.